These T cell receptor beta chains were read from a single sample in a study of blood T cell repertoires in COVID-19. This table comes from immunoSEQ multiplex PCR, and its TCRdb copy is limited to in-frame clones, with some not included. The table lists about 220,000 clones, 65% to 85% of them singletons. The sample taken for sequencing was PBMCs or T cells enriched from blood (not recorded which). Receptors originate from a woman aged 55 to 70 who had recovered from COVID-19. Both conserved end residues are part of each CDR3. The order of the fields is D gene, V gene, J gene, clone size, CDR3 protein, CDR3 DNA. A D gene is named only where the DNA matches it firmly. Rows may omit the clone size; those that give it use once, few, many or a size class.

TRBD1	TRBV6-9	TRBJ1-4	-	CASSSPGQGVEKLFF	TGTGCCAGCAGTTCGCCGGGACAGGGGGTTGAAAAACTGTTTTTT
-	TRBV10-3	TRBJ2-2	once	CAIRTEDTGELFF	TGTGCCATTAGGACAGAAGACACCGGGGAGCTGTTTTTT
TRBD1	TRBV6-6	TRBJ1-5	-	CASSQDRGGNQPQHF	TGTGCCAGCAGTCAGGACAGGGGAGGGAATCAGCCCCAGCATTTT
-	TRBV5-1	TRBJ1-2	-	CASSLDQGGYTF	TGCGCCAGCAGCTTGGACCAGGGAGGCTACACCTTC
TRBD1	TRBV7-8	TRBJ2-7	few	CASSLEGRGTYEQYF	TGTGCCAGCAGCTTAGAGGGCAGGGGGACCTACGAGCAGTACTTC
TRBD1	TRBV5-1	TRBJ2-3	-	CASSLMTGGSDTQYF	TGCGCCAGCAGCTTAATGACAGGGGGGTCAGATACGCAGTATTTT
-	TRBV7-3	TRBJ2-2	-	CASSVAAFTGELFF	TGTGCCAGCAGCGTGGCGGCATTCACCGGGGAGCTGTTTTTT
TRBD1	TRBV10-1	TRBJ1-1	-	CASSDPGTGGTEAFF	TGCGCCAGCAGTGACCCTGGGACAGGGGGCACTGAAGCTTTCTTT
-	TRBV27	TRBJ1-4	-	CASSSLTGFNEKLFF	TGTGCCAGCAGTTCCCTCACAGGGTTTAATGAAAAACTGTTTTTT
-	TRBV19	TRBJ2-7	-	CASSIGIIGGDEQYF	TGTGCCAGTAGTATAGGAATCATAGGAGGTGACGAGCAGTACTTC
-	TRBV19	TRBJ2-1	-	CASSIPKRVRNEQFF	TGTGCCAGTAGTATCCCCAAAAGAGTCAGGAATGAGCAGTTCTTC
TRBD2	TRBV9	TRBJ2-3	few	CASSVGGRTLAGTQYF	TGTGCCAGCAGCGTAGGCGGGAGAACGCTGGCCGGTACGCAGTATTTT
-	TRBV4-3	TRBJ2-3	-	CASSQAIWTAGNTQYF	TGCGCCAGCAGCCAAGCGATTTGGACAGCGGGAAATACGCAGTATTTT
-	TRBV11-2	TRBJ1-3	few	CASSQGNTIYF	TGTGCCAGCAGCCAGGGAAACACCATATATTTT
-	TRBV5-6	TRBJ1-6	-	CASSLEGNRYNSPLHF	TGTGCCAGCAGCTTGGAGGGGAACAGATATAATTCACCCCTCCACTTT
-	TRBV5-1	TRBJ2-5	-	CASSPTSSGETQYF	TGCGCCAGCAGCCCAACTAGCTCCGGGGAGACCCAGTACTTC
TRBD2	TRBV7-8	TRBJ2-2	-	CASSSAQTSVLTGELFF	TGTGCCAGCAGCTCTGCCCAGACTAGCGTTTTGACCGGGGAGCTGTTTTTT
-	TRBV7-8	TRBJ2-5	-	CASSLGQSPYQETQYF	TGTGCCAGCAGCTTAGGACAGTCCCCATACCAAGAGACCCAGTACTTC
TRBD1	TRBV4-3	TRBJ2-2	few	CASSQEGDRDTGELFF	TGCGCCAGCAGCCAAGAGGGCGACAGGGACACCGGGGAGCTGTTTTTT
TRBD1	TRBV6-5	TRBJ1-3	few	CASSYDRANTIYF	TGTGCCAGCAGTTACGACAGGGCGAACACCATATATTTT
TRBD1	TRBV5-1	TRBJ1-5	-	CASSPGTGNQPQHF	TGCGCCAGCAGCCCCGGGACAGGGAATCAGCCCCAGCATTTT
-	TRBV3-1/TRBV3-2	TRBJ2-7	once	CASSQTFARSSYEQYF	TGTGCCAGCAGCCAAACTTTCGCCCGGTCCTCCTACGAGCAGTACTTC
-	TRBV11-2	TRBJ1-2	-	CASSQQGYGYTF	TGTGCCAGCAGCCAACAGGGATATGGCTACACCTTC
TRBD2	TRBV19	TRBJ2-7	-	CASSSTASGKHWEQYF	TGTGCCAGTAGTTCGACGGCTAGCGGGAAGCATTGGGAGCAGTACTTC
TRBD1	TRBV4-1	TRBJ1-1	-	CASSQVGRTGSAFF	TGCGCCAGCAGCCAAGTTGGTCGGACAGGGTCGGCTTTCTTT
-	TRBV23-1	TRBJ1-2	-	CASSHPLLYNYGYTF	TGCGCCAGCAGTCATCCCTTGCTATACAACTATGGCTACACCTTC
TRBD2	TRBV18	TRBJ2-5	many	CASSLGGTSGTETQYF	TGTGCCAGCTCACTCGGGGGGACTAGCGGGACTGAGACCCAGTACTTC
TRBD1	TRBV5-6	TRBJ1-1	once	CASSPGQVGTEAFF	TGTGCCAGCAGCCCTGGACAGGTCGGGACTGAAGCTTTCTTT
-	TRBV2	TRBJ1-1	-	CASFQDSSMNTEAFF	TGTGCCAGCTTTCAGGACAGTTCCATGAACACTGAAGCTTTCTTT
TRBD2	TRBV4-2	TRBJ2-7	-	CASSQGLLAGSYEQYF	TGTGCCAGCAGCCAAGGGTTACTAGCGGGATCCTACGAGCAGTACTTC
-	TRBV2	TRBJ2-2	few	CASRPRVTNTGELFF	TGTGCCAGTAGACCCAGGGTCACGAACACCGGGGAGCTGTTTTTT
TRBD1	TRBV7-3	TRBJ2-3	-	CASSLQGAPRTDTQYF	TGTGCCAGCAGTCTACAGGGGGCGCCCCGCACAGATACGCAGTATTTT
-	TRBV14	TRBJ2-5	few	CASSLQRRRANQETQYF	TGTGCCAGCAGCCTCCAACGTCGCAGGGCCAACCAAGAGACCCAGTACTTC
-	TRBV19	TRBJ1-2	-	CASSMEGAMPPNYGYTF	TGTGCCAGTAGTATGGAAGGAGCAATGCCTCCTAACTATGGCTACACCTTC
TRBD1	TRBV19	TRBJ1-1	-	CATQGTGEGENTEAFF	TGTGCCACGCAAGGGACAGGAGAAGGTGAGAACACTGAAGCTTTCTTT
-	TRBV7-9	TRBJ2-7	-	CASSLNEEGEQYF	TGTGCCAGCAGCTTAAACGAGGAGGGAGAGCAGTACTTC
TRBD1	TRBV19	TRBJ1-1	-	CASSATGGSGMEAFF	TGTGCCAGTAGCGCGACAGGGGGCTCAGGTATGGAAGCTTTCTTT
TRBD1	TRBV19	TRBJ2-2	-	CASIPGTGGAGELFF	TGTGCCAGTATCCCCGGGACAGGGGGGGCCGGGGAGCTGTTTTTT
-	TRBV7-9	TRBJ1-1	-	CASSRGGVNTEAFF	TGTGCCAGCAGCCGTGGGGGCGTCAACACTGAAGCTTTCTTT
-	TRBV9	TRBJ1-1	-	CASSPALYPEAAFF	TGTGCCAGCAGCCCCGCGTTGTATCCAGAGGCGGCTTTCTTT
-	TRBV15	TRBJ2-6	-	CATSRGPLPGKPGSGANVLTF	TGTGCCACCAGCAGGGGCCCTCTCCCGGGAAAGCCCGGCTCTGGGGCCAACGTCCTGACTTTC
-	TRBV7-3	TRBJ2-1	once	CASSLGDTGTTNEQFF	TGTGCCAGCAGCTTAGGGGACACCGGGACCACCAATGAGCAGTTCTTC
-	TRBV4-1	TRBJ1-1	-	CASSPQQDRSTEAFF	TGCGCCAGCAGCCCCCAACAGGATCGGAGCACTGAAGCTTTCTTT
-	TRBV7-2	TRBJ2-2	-	CAFRGQDTGELFF	TGTGCCTTTAGGGGCCAGGACACCGGGGAGCTGTTTTTT
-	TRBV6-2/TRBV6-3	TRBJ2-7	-	CASSTGTNTYEQYF	TGTGCCAGCAGCACCGGGACAAATACCTACGAGCAGTACTTC
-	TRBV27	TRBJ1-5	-	CASSLGAAPRVQHF	TGTGCCAGCAGTTTGGGAGCTGCCCCACGGGTCCAGCATTTT
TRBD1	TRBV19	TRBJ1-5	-	CASSENPGQGLGQPQHF	TGTGCCAGTAGTGAAAATCCGGGACAGGGTTTGGGTCAGCCCCAGCATTTT
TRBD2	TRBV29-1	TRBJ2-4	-	CSVVDQGRANIQYF	TGCAGCGTTGTAGATCAAGGGAGGGCCAACATTCAGTACTTC
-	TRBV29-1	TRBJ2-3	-	CSVEGASDTQYF	TGCAGCGTTGAAGGGGCCTCAGATACGCAGTATTTT
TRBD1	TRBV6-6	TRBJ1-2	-	CASSYPQGQGGYTF	TGTGCCAGCAGTTACCCTCAAGGACAGGGCGGCTACACCTTC
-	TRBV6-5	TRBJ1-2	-	CASSLQPPANYGYTF	TGTGCCAGCAGTTTACAGCCCCCCGCTAACTATGGCTACACCTTC
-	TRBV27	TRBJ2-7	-	CASREQLSYEQYF	TGTGCCAGCAGGGAACAGCTTTCCTACGAGCAGTACTTC